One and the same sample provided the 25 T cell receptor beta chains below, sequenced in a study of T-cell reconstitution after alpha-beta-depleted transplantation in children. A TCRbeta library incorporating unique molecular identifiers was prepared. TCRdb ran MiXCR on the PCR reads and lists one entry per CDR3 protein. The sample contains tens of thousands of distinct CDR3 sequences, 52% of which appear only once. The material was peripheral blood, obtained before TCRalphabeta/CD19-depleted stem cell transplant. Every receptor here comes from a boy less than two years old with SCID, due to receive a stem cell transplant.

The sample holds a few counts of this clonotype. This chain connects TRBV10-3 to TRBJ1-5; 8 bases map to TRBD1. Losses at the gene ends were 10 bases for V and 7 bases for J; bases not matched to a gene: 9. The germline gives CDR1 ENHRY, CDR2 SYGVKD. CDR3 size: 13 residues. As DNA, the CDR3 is TGTGCCAGCGGACAGGGAGAGGGACAGCCCCAGCATTTT. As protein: CASGQGEGQPQHF.

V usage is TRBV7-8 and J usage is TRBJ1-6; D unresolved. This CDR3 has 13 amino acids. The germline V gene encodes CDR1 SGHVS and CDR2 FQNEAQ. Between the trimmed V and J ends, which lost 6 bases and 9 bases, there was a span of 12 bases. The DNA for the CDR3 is TGTGCCAGCAGGACAACTTTGGGTTCACCCCTCCACTTT. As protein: CASRTTLGSPLHF.

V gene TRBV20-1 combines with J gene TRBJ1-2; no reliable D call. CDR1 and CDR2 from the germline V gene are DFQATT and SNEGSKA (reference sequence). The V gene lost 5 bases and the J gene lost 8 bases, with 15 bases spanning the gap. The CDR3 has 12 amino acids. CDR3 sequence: CSAHHGDTGYTF. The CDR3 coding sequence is TGCAGTGCTCATCACGGGGATACAGGCTACACCTTC.

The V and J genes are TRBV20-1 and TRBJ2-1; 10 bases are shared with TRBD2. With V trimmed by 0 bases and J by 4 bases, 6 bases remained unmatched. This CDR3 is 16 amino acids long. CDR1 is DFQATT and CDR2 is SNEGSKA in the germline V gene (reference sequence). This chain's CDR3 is CSARDPSGGRYNEQFF. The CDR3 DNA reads TGCAGTGCTAGAGACCCTAGCGGGGGCAGGTACAATGAGCAGTTCTTC.

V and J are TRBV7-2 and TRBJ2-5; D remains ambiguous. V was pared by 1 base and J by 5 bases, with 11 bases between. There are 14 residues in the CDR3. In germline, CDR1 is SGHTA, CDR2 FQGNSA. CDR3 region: CASSLDSGTETQYF. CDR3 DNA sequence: TGTGCCAGCAGCTTAGATTCAGGCACCGAGACCCAGTACTTC.

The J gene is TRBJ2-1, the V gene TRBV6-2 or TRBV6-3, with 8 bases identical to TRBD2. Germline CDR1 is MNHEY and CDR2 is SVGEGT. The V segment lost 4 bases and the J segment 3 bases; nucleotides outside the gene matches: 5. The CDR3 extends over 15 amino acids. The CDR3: CASSWRGLVYNEQFF. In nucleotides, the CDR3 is TGTGCCAGCAGTTGGAGGGGACTAGTCTACAATGAGCAGTTCTTC.

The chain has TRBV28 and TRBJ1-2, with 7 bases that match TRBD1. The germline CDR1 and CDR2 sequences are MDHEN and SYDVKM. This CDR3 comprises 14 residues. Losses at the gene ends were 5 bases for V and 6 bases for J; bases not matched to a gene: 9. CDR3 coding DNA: TGTGCCAGCAGTCAGCTACTCAGGGGGGATGGCTACACCTTC. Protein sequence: CASSQLLRGDGYTF.

CDR3 sequence: CASSQGLAGGPGNIQYF. The CDR3 nucleotides are TGTGCCAGCAGCCAGGGACTAGCGGGGGGGCCGGGGAACATTCAGTACTTC. The chain uses TRBV4-2 and TRBJ2-4; 16 bases map to TRBD2. This CDR3 has 17 amino acids. Germline V gene lookup returns CDR1 LGHNA and CDR2 YNFKEQ. V trimming: 3 bases; J trimming: 7 bases; junction bases outside the gene matches: 6.

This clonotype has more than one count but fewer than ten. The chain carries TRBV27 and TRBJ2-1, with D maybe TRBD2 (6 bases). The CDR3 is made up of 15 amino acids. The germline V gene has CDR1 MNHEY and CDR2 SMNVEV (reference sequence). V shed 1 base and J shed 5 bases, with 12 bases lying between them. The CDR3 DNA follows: TGTGCCAGCAGTTTATACGCTAGCGAACACAATGAGCAGTTCTTC. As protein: CASSLYASEHNEQFF.

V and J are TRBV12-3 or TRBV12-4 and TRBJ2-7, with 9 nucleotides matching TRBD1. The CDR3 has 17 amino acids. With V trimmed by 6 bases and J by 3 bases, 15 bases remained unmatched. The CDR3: CASRGGQGEVLGYEQYF. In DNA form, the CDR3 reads TGTGCCAGCAGGGGGGGACAGGGAGAAGTTCTTGGCTACGAGCAGTACTTC.

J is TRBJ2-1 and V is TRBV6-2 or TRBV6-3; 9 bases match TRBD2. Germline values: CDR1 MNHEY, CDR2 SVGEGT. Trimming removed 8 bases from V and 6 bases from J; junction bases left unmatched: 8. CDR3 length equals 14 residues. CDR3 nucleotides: TGTGCCAGCGCAGGGGGACTAGCCTTCAATGAGCAGTTCTTC. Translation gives CASAGGLAFNEQFF.

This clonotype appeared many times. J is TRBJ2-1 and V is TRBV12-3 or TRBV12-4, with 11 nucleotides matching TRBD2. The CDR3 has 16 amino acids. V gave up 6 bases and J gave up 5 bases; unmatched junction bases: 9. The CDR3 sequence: CASSPGETSGDNEQFF. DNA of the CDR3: TGTGCCAGCAGCCCCGGTGAGACTAGCGGGGACAATGAGCAGTTCTTC.

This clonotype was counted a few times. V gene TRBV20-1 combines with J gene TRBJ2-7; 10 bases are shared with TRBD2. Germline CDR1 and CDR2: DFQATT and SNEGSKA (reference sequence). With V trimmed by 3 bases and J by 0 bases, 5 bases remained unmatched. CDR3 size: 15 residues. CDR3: CSARRTSGVSYEQYF. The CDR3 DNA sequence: TGCAGTGCTAGGAGGACTAGCGGTGTCTCCTACGAGCAGTACTTC.

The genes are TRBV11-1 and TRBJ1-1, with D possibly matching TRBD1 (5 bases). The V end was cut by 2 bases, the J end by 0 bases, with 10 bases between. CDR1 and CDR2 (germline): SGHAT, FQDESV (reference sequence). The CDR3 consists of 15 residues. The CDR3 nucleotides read TGTGCCAGCAGCTTACAGCAGGGAGTGAACACTGAAGCTTTCTTT. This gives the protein CASSLQQGVNTEAFF.

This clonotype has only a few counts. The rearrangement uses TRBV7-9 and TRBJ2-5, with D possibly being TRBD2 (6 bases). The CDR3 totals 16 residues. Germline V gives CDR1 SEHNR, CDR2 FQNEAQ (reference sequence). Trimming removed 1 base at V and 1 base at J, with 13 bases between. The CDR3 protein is CASSLVGGAVQETQYF. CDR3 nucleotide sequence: TGTGCCAGCAGCTTAGTAGGAGGGGCAGTCCAAGAGACCCAGTACTTC.

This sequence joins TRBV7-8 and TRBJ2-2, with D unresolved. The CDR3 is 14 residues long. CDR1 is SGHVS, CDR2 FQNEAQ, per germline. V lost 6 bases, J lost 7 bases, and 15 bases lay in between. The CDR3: CASSSDGEGGELFF. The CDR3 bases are TGTGCCAGCAGTTCGGACGGCGAAGGCGGGGAGCTGTTTTTT.

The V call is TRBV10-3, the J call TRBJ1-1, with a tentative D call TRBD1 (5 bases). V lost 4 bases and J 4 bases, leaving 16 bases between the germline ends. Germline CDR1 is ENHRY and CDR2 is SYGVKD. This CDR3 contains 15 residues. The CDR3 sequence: CAISVLGAPATEAFF. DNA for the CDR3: TGTGCCATCAGTGTTTTAGGGGCGCCGGCCACTGAAGCTTTCTTT.

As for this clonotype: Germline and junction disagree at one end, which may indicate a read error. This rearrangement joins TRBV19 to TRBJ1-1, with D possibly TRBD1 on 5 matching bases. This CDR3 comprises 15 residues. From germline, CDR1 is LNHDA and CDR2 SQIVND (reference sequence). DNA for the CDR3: TGTGCCAGTATCCCTTGGGGGTCGAGACTGACTGAAGCGTTCTTT. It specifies CASIPWGSRLTEAFF.

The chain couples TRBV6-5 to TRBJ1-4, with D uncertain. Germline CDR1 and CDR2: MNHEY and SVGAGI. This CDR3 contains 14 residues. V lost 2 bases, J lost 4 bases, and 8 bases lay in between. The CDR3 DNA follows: TGTGCCAGCAGTTACAGCGGCGGTAATGAAAAACTGTTTTTT. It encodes CASSYSGGNEKLFF.

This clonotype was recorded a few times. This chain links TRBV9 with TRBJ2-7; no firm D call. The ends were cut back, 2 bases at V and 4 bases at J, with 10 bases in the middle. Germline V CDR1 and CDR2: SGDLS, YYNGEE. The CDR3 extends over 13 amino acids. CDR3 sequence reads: CASSVAPFYEQYF. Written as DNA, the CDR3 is TGTGCCAGCAGCGTGGCCCCATTTTACGAGCAGTACTTC. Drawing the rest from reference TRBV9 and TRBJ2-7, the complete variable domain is DSGVTQTPKHLITATGQRVTLRCSPRSGDLSVYWYQQSLDQGLQFLIQYYNGEERAKGNILERFSAQQFPDLHSELNLSSLELGDSALYFCASSVAPFYEQYFGPGTRLTVT.

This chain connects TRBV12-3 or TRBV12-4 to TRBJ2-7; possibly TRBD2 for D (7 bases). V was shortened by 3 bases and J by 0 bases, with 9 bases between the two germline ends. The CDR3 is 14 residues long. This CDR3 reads CASSLGGGSYEQYF. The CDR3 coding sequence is TGTGCCAGCAGTTTGGGAGGGGGCTCCTACGAGCAGTACTTC.

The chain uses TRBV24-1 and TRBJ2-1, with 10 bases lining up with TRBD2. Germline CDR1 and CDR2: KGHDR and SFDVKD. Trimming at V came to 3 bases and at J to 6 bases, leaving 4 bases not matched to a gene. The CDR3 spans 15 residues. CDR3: CATSDPSGGPNEQFF. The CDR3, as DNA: TGTGCCACCAGTGATCCTAGCGGGGGCCCCAATGAGCAGTTCTTC.

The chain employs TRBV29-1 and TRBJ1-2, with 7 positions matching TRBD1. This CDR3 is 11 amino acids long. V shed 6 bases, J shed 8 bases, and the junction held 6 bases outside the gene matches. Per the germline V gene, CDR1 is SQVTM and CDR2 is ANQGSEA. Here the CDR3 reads CSVKGARGYTF. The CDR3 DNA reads TGCAGCGTCAAGGGGGCCAGGGGCTACACCTTC.

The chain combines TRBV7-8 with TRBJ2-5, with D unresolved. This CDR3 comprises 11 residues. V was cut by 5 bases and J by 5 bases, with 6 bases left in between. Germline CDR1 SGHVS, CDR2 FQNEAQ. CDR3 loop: CASSQRETQYF. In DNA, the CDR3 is TGTGCCAGCAGCCAAAGGGAGACCCAGTACTTC.

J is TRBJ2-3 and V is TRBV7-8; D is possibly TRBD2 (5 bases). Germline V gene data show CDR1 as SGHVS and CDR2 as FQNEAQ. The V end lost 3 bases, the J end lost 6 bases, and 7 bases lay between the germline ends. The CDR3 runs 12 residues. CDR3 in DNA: TGTGCCAGCAGCTTTCCGGGGGATACGCAGTATTTT. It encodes CASSFPGDTQYF.